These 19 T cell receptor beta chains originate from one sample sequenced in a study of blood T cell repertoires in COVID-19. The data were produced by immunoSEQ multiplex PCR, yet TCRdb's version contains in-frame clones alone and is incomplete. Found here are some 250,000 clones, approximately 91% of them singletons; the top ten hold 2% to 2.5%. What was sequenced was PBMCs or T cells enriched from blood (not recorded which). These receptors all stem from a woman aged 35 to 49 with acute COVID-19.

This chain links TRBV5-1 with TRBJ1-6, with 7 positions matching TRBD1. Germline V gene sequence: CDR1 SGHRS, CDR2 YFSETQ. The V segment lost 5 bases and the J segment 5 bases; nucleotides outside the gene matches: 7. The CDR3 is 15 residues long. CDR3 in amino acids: CASRASTGNNSPLHF. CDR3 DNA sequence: TGCGCCAGCAGGGCCTCGACAGGGAATAATTCACCCCTCCACTTT.

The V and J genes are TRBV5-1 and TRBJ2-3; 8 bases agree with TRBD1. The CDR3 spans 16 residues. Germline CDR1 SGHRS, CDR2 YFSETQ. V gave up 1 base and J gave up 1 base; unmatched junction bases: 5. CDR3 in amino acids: CASSLTGGSRTDTQYF. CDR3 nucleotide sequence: TGCGCCAGCAGCTTGACAGGGGGTTCTCGCACAGATACGCAGTATTTT.

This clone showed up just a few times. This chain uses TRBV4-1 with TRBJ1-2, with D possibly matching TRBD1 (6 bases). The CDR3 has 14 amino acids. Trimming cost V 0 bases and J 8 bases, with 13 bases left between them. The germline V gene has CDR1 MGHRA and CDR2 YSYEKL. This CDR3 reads CASSQDWGPGGYTF. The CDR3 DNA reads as TGCGCCAGCAGCCAAGATTGGGGGCCGGGCGGCTACACCTTC.

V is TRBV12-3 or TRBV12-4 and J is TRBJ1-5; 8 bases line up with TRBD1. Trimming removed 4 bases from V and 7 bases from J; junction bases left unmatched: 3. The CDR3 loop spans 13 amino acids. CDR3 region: CASSWTGSQPQHF. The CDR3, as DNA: TGTGCCAGCAGTTGGACAGGGAGCCAGCCCCAGCATTTT.

The CDR3 loop is CAWSRGIDLRRYF. The DNA of the CDR3 is TGTGCCTGGAGTCGGGGAATCGACCTACGCCGTTACTTC. J is TRBJ2-7 and V is TRBV30; D is perhaps TRBD2 (5 bases). Germline V gene sequence: CDR1 GTSNPN, CDR2 SVGIG (reference sequence). Trimming took 2 bases from V and 13 from J, leaving 21 bases between them. The CDR3 totals 13 residues.

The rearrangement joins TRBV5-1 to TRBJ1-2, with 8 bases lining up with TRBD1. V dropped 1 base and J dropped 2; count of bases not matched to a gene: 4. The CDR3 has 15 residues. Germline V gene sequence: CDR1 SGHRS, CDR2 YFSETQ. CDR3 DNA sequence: TGCGCCAGCAGCTTGTGGGACAGGTCGAACTATGGCTACACCTTC. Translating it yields CASSLWDRSNYGYTF.

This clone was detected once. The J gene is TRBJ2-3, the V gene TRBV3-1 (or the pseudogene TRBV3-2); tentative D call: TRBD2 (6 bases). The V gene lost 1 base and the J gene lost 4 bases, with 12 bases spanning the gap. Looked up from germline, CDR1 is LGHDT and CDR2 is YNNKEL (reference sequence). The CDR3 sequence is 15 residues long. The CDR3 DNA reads TGTGCCAGCAGCCAAGCCGGGAGCCACCCAGATACGCAGTATTTT. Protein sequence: CASSQAGSHPDTQYF.

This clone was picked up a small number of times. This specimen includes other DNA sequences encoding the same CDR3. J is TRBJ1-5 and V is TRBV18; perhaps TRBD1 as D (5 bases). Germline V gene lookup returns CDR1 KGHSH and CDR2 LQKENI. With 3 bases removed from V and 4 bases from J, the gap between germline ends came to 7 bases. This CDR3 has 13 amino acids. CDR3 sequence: CASSPGGNQPQHF. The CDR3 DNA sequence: TGTGCCAGCTCACCCGGGGGAAATCAGCCCCAGCATTTT.

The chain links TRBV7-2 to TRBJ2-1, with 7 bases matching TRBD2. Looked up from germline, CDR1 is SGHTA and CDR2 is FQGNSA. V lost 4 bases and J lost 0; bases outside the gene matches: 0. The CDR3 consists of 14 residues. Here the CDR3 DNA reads TGTGCCAGCAGCTGGGGGGGCTCCTACAATGAGCAGTTCTTC. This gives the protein CASSWGGSYNEQFF.

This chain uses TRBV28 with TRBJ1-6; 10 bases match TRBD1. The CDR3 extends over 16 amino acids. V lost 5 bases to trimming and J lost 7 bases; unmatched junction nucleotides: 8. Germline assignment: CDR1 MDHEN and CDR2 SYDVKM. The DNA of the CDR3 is TGTGCCAGCAGTGCTCTGGGACAGGGGAGGAATTCACCCCTCCACTTT. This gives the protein CASSALGQGRNSPLHF.

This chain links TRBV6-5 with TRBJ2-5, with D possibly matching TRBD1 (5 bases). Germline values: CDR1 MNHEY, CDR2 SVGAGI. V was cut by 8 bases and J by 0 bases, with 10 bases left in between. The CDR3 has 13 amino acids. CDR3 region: CASGRGYQETQYF. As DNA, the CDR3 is TGTGCCAGCGGTAGGGGTTACCAAGAGACCCAGTACTTC.

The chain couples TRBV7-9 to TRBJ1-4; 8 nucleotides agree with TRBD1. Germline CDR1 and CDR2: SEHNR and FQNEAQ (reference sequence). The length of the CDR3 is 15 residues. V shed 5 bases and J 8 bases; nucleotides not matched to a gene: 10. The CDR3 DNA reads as TGTGCCAGCAGCCTTTCACGGACAGGGCAGGAAAAACTGTTTTTT. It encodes CASSLSRTGQEKLFF. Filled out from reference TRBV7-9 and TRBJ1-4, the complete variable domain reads DTGVSQNPRHKITKRGQNVTFRCDPISEHNRLYWYRQTLGQGPEFLTYFQNEAQLEKSRLLSDRFSAERPKGSFSTLEIQRTEQGDSAMYLCASSLSRTGQEKLFFGSGTQLSVL.

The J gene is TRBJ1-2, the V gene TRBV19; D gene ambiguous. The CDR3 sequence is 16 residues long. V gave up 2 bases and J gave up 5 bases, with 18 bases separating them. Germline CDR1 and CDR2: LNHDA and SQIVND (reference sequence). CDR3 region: CASSISGRAAGYGYTF. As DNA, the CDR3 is TGTGCCAGTAGTATATCGGGAAGGGCGGCGGGATATGGCTACACCTTC. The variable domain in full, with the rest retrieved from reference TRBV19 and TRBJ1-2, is DGGITQSPKYLFRKEGQNVTLSCEQNLNHDAMYWYRQDPGQGLRLIYYSQIVNDFQKGDIAEGYSVSREKKESFPLTVTSAQKNPTAFYLCASSISGRAAGYGYTFGSGTRLTVV.

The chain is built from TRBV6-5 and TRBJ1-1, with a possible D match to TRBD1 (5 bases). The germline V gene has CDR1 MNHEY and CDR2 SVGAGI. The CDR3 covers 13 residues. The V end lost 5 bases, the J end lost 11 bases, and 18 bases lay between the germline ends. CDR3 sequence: CASSRGSGGAAFF. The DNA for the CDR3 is TGTGCCAGCAGTCGGGGGTCCGGGGGTGCGGCTTTCTTT.

CDR3 DNA: TGCAGTGCTAGCCTTGGCGGCTACACCTTC. Amino acid sequence: CSASLGGYTF. The rearrangement joins TRBV20-1 to TRBJ1-2; D call uncertain. Per the germline V gene, CDR1 is DFQATT and CDR2 is SNEGSKA (reference sequence). The CDR3 has 10 amino acids. V was shortened by 3 bases and J by 8 bases, with 7 bases between the two germline ends.

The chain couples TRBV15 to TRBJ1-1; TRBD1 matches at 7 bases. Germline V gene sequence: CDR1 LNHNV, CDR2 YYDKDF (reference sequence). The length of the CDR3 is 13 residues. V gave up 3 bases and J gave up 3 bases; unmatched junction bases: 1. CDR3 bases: TGTGCCACCAGCAGGACAGGGCACACTGAAGCTTTCTTT. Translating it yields CATSRTGHTEAFF.

The CDR3 DNA reads as TGTGCCAGTAGTGTAACAGGACAAGATAATTCACCCCTCCACTTT. Its translation is CASSVTGQDNSPLHF. This sequence joins TRBV19 and TRBJ1-6; D might be TRBD1 (5 bases). V lost 5 bases to trimming and J lost 5 bases, with 13 bases between them. Germline values: CDR1 LNHDA, CDR2 SQIVND (reference sequence). This CDR3 is 15 amino acids long.

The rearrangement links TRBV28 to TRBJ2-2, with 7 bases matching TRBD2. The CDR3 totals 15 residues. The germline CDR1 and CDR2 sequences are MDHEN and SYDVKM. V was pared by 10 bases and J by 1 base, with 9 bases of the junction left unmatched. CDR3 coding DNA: TGTGCCACCCGGGGGACTACGATGAACACCGGGGAGCTGTTTTTT. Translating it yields CATRGTTMNTGELFF.

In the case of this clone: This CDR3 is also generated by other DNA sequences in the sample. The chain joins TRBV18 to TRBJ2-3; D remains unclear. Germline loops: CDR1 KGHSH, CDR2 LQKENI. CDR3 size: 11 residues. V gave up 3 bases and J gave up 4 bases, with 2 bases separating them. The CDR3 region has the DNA TGTGCCAGCTCACCCTCAGATACGCAGTATTTT. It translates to CASSPSDTQYF.